Below, 2 T cell receptor beta chains from the same sample are listed, as sequenced in a study of CD8+ T cells in alopecia areata. Regarding treatment: oral pan-JAK inhibitor, 5-10 mg twice daily. Sequencing relied on a cDNA template that was reverse transcribed from extracted RNA. Data came from immunoSEQ multiplex PCR; TCRdb stores just in-frame clones and leaves some out. The data show some 150,000 clones, 80% to 90% seen once. The sequencing used CD8+ T cells sorted from blood, collected at week 4, from a patient treated with tofacitinib. The receptors shown here come from a human donor with alopecia areata.

This clone was counted only a few times. The chain combines TRBV14 with TRBJ2-5; a weak D match, TRBD1 (5 bases). The CDR3 runs to 14 residues. Trimming left V 3 bases short and J 5 bases short, with 13 bases between. Germline V lookup: CDR1 SGHDN, CDR2 FVKESK. The CDR3 loop is CASSHIGEGETQYF. The CDR3 coding sequence is TGTGCCAGCAGCCACATAGGGGAAGGGGAGACCCAGTACTTC. Combining the CDR3 with reference TRBV14 and TRBJ2-5 gives the whole variable domain EAGVTQFPSHSVIEKGQTVTLRCDPISGHDNLYWYRRVMGKEIKFLLHFVKESKQDESGMPNNRFLAERTGGTYSTLKVQPAELEDSGVYFCASSHIGEGETQYFGPGTRLLVL.

The chain is built from TRBV7-2 and TRBJ2-7; 7 nucleotides align to TRBD1. The CDR3 is made up of 18 amino acids. The germline CDR1 and CDR2 sequences are SGHTA and FQGNSA. V dropped 1 base and J dropped 0; count of bases not matched to a gene: 12. DNA for the CDR3: TGTGCCAGCAGCTTAGAACAGGGGCTCTTCCCATCCTCCTACGAGCAGTACTTC. Residues: CASSLEQGLFPSSYEQYF.